This T cell receptor (beta chain) emerged from a study of radiotherapy plus CTLA-4 blockade in lung cancer. Study information: Patients showed objective responses in 15% to 20% of cases and disease control in about 30%.

The V gene's germline CDR1 is KGHSH and CDR2 LQKENI. Trimming removed 2 bases from V and 0 bases from J, with 15 bases in between. There are 17 residues in the CDR3. Points on this clone: Antigen: not known.

Study-level results: After radiotherapy and ipilimumab, tumor-derived clones expanded in peripheral blood. Alongside interferon-beta, early blood T cell clone dynamics were reportedly the best predictor of response.

The table came from immunoSEQ multiplex PCR; TCRdb's copy has only in-frame clones and leaves some out. Of about 49,000 clones listed, roughly 84% were seen once; the top ten hold 7.8%. The sequence was collected from a human donor with non-small cell lung cancer whose response to radiotherapy plus ipilimumab could not be evaluated. The chain couples TRBV18 to TRBJ2-3; D may be TRBD1 (5 bases). The material was peripheral blood, obtained from a patient treated with radiotherapy plus ipilimumab. This CDR3 reads CASSPDIDSSSTDTQYF. CDR3 coding DNA: TGTGCCAGCTCACCAGACATCGACAGTTCTAGCACAGATACGCAGTATTTT. The full variable domain, rest sourced from reference TRBV18 and TRBJ2-3, is NAGVMQNPRHLVRRRGQEARLRCSPMKGHSHVYWYRQLPEEGLKFMVYLQKENIIDESGMPKERFSAEFPKEGPSILRIQQVVRGDSAAYFCASSPDIDSSSTDTQYFGPGTRLTVL.